These T cell receptor beta chains were read from a single sample in a study of T cell responses to AZD1222 COVID-19 vaccine. The data were produced by immunoSEQ multiplex PCR, yet TCRdb's version contains in-frame clones alone and is incomplete. This table holds approximately 150,000 clones, approximately 91% found once. Sequencing was performed on peripheral blood, taken 28 days after the second AZD1222 dose. These receptors all come from an adult who received the AZD1222 COVID-19 vaccine. The CDR3 runs from the conserved cysteine through the conserved F or W. The D gene is left open where the match is weak. Clone size is shown for a subset of rows, as once, few, many or a class of expanded clone.

V: TRBV7-9
D: -
size: -
J: TRBJ1-4
CDR3: CASSSRIGTVNEKLFF
DNA: TGTGCCAGCAGCTCACGGATCGGGACGGTCAATGAAAAACTGTTTTTT

V: TRBV7-9
D: -
size: -
J: TRBJ1-6
CDR3: CASSYDRSFSPLHF
DNA: TGTGCCAGCAGCTACGACAGGTCTTTTTCACCCCTCCACTTT

V: TRBV7-9
D: -
size: few
J: TRBJ1-4
CDR3: CASSPRDGYNEKLFF
DNA: TGTGCCAGCAGCCCTCGGGACGGTTATAATGAAAAACTGTTTTTT

V: TRBV30
D: -
size: -
J: TRBJ1-4
CDR3: CAWSVVRYRAEKLFF
DNA: TGTGCCTGGAGTGTCGTTCGTTACAGGGCTGAAAAACTGTTTTTT

V: TRBV29-1
D: TRBD2
size: -
J: TRBJ2-3
CDR3: CSVAGLVADTQYF
DNA: TGCAGCGTTGCGGGACTAGTGGCGGATACGCAGTATTTT

V: TRBV28
D: TRBD1
size: -
J: TRBJ1-1
CDR3: CASSSTGGPEAFF
DNA: TGTGCCAGCAGTTCTACAGGGGGCCCTGAAGCTTTCTTT

V: TRBV11-2
D: -
size: -
J: TRBJ2-7
CDR3: CASSVWGTGTYEQYF
DNA: TGTGCCAGCAGCGTGTGGGGTACAGGAACGTACGAGCAGTACTTC

V: TRBV19
D: -
size: -
J: TRBJ1-2
CDR3: CASSIWREDGYTF
DNA: TGTGCCAGTAGTATCTGGAGGGAGGATGGCTACACCTTC

V: TRBV19
D: TRBD1
size: -
J: TRBJ1-2
CDR3: CASTGDREIYGYTF
DNA: TGTGCCAGTACGGGAGACAGGGAAATCTATGGCTACACCTTC

V: TRBV30
D: TRBD1
size: once
J: TRBJ1-1
CDR3: CAGRGQGNPEAFF
DNA: TGTGCCGGGCGGGGACAGGGAAACCCTGAAGCTTTCTTT

V: TRBV6-5
D: TRBD1
size: few
J: TRBJ1-6
CDR3: CASSSGQGDNSPLHF
DNA: TGTGCCAGCAGTTCCGGACAGGGGGATAATTCACCCCTCCACTTT

V: TRBV7-3
D: -
size: -
J: TRBJ2-3
CDR3: CASSLGTGSDTQYF
DNA: TGTGCCAGCAGCTTGGGCACAGGGAGCGATACGCAGTATTTT

V: TRBV2
D: -
size: once
J: TRBJ2-6
CDR3: CASSDPETGAGANVLTF
DNA: TGTGCCAGCAGTGACCCCGAAACTGGGGCTGGGGCCAACGTCCTGACTTTC

V: TRBV6-5
D: -
size: -
J: TRBJ1-5
CDR3: CASSWSNQPQHF
DNA: TGTGCCAGCAGCTGGAGCAATCAGCCCCAGCATTTT

V: TRBV30
D: TRBD1
size: -
J: TRBJ1-5
CDR3: CAWRKTGVSNQPQHF
DNA: TGTGCCTGGAGGAAGACAGGGGTGAGCAATCAGCCCCAGCATTTT

V: TRBV9
D: TRBD1
size: -
J: TRBJ2-1
CDR3: CASSTRQGLSNEQFF
DNA: TGTGCCAGCAGCACCCGACAGGGTCTCTCCAATGAGCAGTTCTTC

V: TRBV30
D: -
size: -
J: TRBJ2-7
CDR3: CAAGRRWDEQYF
DNA: TGTGCCGCGGGGAGACGGTGGGACGAGCAGTACTTC

V: TRBV19
D: -
size: once
J: TRBJ1-5
CDR3: CASSMDGNQPQHF
DNA: TGTGCCAGTAGTATGGACGGAAATCAGCCCCAGCATTTT

V: TRBV6-4
D: TRBD1
size: once
J: TRBJ2-1
CDR3: CASSVGQGTYNEQFF
DNA: TGTGCCAGCAGTGTGGGACAGGGCACCTACAATGAGCAGTTCTTC

V: TRBV5-1
D: -
size: -
J: TRBJ1-3
CDR3: CASSLDGRWGNTIYF
DNA: TGCGCCAGCAGCTTGGACGGGCGGTGGGGAAACACCATATATTTT

V: TRBV19
D: -
size: -
J: TRBJ2-2
CDR3: CASSGRVGAGELFF
DNA: TGTGCCAGTAGTGGACGTGTGGGGGCCGGGGAGCTGTTTTTT

V: TRBV15
D: -
size: -
J: TRBJ1-4
CDR3: CATSRDGGPGEKLFF
DNA: TGTGCCACCAGCAGAGATGGAGGGCCTGGTGAAAAACTGTTTTTT

V: TRBV25-1
D: -
size: -
J: TRBJ1-2
CDR3: CASSESTSYGYTF
DNA: TGTGCCAGCAGTGAGTCTACATCCTATGGCTACACCTTC

V: TRBV29-1
D: -
size: -
J: TRBJ1-4
CDR3: CSVKPHGRPGEKLFF
DNA: TGCAGCGTTAAACCGCATGGCAGGCCGGGGGAAAAACTGTTTTTT

V: TRBV6-6
D: TRBD1
size: -
J: TRBJ1-1
CDR3: CASRRQGVNTEAFF
DNA: TGTGCCAGCAGGCGACAGGGGGTGAACACTGAAGCTTTCTTT

V: TRBV6-5
D: -
size: -
J: TRBJ1-1
CDR3: CASSHPGIPEAFF
DNA: TGTGCCAGCAGCCATCCCGGGATCCCTGAAGCTTTCTTT

V: TRBV7-3
D: -
size: -
J: TRBJ2-1
CDR3: CASSLTAGQFYNEQFF
DNA: TGTGCCAGCAGCTTAACGGCGGGACAGTTCTACAATGAGCAGTTCTTC

V: TRBV19
D: -
size: -
J: TRBJ2-3
CDR3: CASSIRERTDTQYF
DNA: TGTGCCAGTAGTATCCGGGAGCGAACAGATACGCAGTATTTT

V: TRBV7-2
D: -
size: -
J: TRBJ2-2
CDR3: CASSFGLKTGPVGELFF
DNA: TGTGCCAGCAGCTTTGGTTTAAAGACAGGCCCGGTGGGGGAGCTGTTTTTT

V: TRBV30
D: -
size: once
J: TRBJ2-3
CDR3: CAWSHGVEWSSDTQYF
DNA: TGTGCCTGGAGTCACGGAGTAGAATGGTCTTCAGATACGCAGTATTTT

V: TRBV2
D: TRBD1
size: -
J: TRBJ1-6
CDR3: CASSGQGSDNSPLHF
DNA: TGTGCCAGCAGTGGACAGGGGTCGGATAATTCACCCCTCCACTTT

V: TRBV19
D: -
size: few
J: TRBJ1-2
CDR3: CASSALQVNYGYTF
DNA: TGTGCCAGTAGTGCCCTACAGGTGAACTATGGCTACACCTTC

V: TRBV7-9
D: -
size: -
J: TRBJ2-7
CDR3: CASSLAGGHTYEQYF
DNA: TGTGCCAGCAGCTTAGCGGGGGGCCACACCTACGAGCAGTACTTC

V: TRBV6-5
D: -
size: once
J: TRBJ2-1
CDR3: CASSYSPGESYNEQFF
DNA: TGTGCCAGCAGTTACTCCCCGGGAGAATCCTACAATGAGCAGTTCTTC

V: TRBV19
D: TRBD1
size: -
J: TRBJ1-1
CDR3: CASRSTGKGGGLRNTEAFF
DNA: TGTGCCAGTAGGTCCACCGGGAAAGGGGGCGGCCTCCGCAACACTGAAGCTTTCTTT

V: TRBV12-5
D: -
size: few
J: TRBJ1-2
CDR3: CASGLVKVGYTF
DNA: TGTGCTAGTGGTTTGGTAAAGGTGGGCTACACCTTC

V: TRBV3-1/TRBV3-2
D: -
size: -
J: TRBJ1-2
CDR3: CASSPAGGTYGYTF
DNA: TGTGCCAGCAGCCCCGCGGGAGGGACATATGGCTACACCTTC

V: TRBV2
D: -
size: -
J: TRBJ1-2
CDR3: CASRYESGYTF
DNA: TGTGCCAGCAGGTATGAGAGTGGCTACACCTTC

V: TRBV7-2
D: -
size: few
J: TRBJ1-6
CDR3: CASSLEPFNSPLHF
DNA: TGTGCCAGCAGCTTAGAGCCCTTTAATTCACCCCTCCACTTT

V: TRBV18
D: -
size: -
J: TRBJ2-5
CDR3: CASSRITGSYIQETQYF
DNA: TGTGCCAGCTCACGTATCACAGGGAGCTACATTCAAGAGACCCAGTACTTC

V: TRBV6-5
D: -
size: -
J: TRBJ1-2
CDR3: CASSYLGGYTF
DNA: TGTGCCAGCAGTTACCTCGGTGGCTACACCTTC

V: TRBV19
D: TRBD2
size: few
J: TRBJ2-3
CDR3: CASSLRTSGTVADTQYF
DNA: TGTGCCAGTAGTCTCCGGACTAGCGGGACCGTGGCAGATACGCAGTATTTT

V: TRBV18
D: -
size: -
J: TRBJ2-2
CDR3: CASSPSGYGHTGELFF
DNA: TGTGCCAGCTCACCCTCGGGGTACGGGCACACCGGGGAGCTGTTTTTT

V: TRBV4-3
D: TRBD2
size: -
J: TRBJ2-1
CDR3: CASSLSGRALFF
DNA: TGCGCCAGCAGCCTTAGCGGGAGGGCCCTGTTCTTC

V: TRBV10-2
D: -
size: -
J: TRBJ1-1
CDR3: CASSADDTEAFF
DNA: TGCGCCAGCAGTGCAGATGACACTGAAGCTTTCTTT

V: TRBV5-8
D: -
size: -
J: TRBJ1-5
CDR3: CASSLVGWANQPQHF
DNA: TGTGCCAGCAGCTTGGTAGGGTGGGCGAATCAGCCCCAGCATTTT